Each of the 6 T cell receptor beta chains below was sequenced from the same sample in a study of T-cell reconstitution after alpha-beta-depleted transplantation in children. Unique molecular identifiers were incorporated into the prepared TCRbeta library. TCRdb used MiXCR to reprocess the PCR reads, holding one entry per CDR3 protein. Of nearly 400,000 distinct CDR3 sequences in the sample, roughly 20% were seen once. This specimen consisted of PBMCs from the stem cell graft donor, obtained from the stem cell graft. These receptors were taken from a human donor who donated a stem cell graft to a child with acute myeloid leukemia.

The chain carries TRBV20-1 and TRBJ2-1; 11 bases are a match to TRBD2. Germline lookup yields CDR1 DFQATT and CDR2 SNEGSKA (reference sequence). The CDR3 length is 16 residues. Trimming cost V 3 bases and J 8 bases; bases outside gene matches: 12. The CDR3 region is CSARPQLAGEFDEQFF. In DNA, the CDR3 is TGCAGTGCTAGGCCTCAACTAGCGGGAGAATTCGATGAGCAGTTCTTC.

The chain couples TRBV2 to TRBJ2-1; 8 bases agree with TRBD2. Germline V CDR1 and CDR2: SNHLY, FYNNEI. The length of the CDR3 is 14 residues. V lost 9 bases and J lost 5; bases outside the gene matches: 9. The CDR3 DNA is TGTGCCAGTAACAACGGGAGGGATAACAATGAGCAGTTCTTC. Protein sequence: CASNNGRDNNEQFF.

Many counts were recorded for this clonotype. The chain combines TRBV20-1 with TRBJ2-1; no definite D call. This CDR3 contains 11 residues. Per germline, CDR1 DFQATT and CDR2 SNEGSKA (reference sequence). The CDR3 DNA sequence: TGCGGCCTCAGCTCCTACAATGAGCAGTTCTTC. Protein product: CGLSSYNEQFF.

J is TRBJ2-1 and V is TRBV12-3 or TRBV12-4, with TRBD2 matching over 10 bases. The trim removed 6 bases at V and 4 bases at J, leaving 6 bases unmatched. This CDR3 spans 15 amino acids. The CDR3 is CASRPGTSAYNEQFF. In DNA form, the CDR3 reads TGTGCCAGCAGGCCCGGGACTAGCGCTTACAATGAGCAGTTCTTC.

This clonotype was detected only a few times. This rearrangement joins TRBV28 to TRBJ2-1, with D perhaps matching TRBD2 (6 bases). Germline V gene data show CDR1 as MDHEN and CDR2 as SYDVKM. V was cut by 0 bases and J by 8 bases, with 17 bases left in between. The CDR3 covers 16 residues. CDR3 in DNA: TGTGCCAGCAGTTTATGGCAGGACTACCGCGGCGATGAGCAGTTCTTC. Its translation: CASSLWQDYRGDEQFF.

The chain is built from TRBV5-1 and TRBJ2-6; a weak D match, TRBD2 (6 bases). This CDR3 has 19 amino acids. The germline V gene encodes CDR1 SGHRS and CDR2 YFSETQ. The germline V and J ends were trimmed by 4 bases and 2 bases, with 22 bases remaining between them. CDR3 in DNA: TGCGCCAGCAGCCGAAACCGGGACGCCTGGAGGGCTGGGGCCAACGTCCTGACTTTC. Residues: CASSRNRDAWRAGANVLTF.